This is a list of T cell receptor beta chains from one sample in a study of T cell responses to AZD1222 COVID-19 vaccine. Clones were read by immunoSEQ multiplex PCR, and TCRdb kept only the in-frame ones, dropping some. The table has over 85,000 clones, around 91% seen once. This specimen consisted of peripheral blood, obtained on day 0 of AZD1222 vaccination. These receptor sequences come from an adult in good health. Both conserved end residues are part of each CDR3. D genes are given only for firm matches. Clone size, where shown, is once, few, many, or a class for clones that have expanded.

CDR3 DNA: TGCAGTGCTAGCAACGGCTATGGCTACACCTTC
CDR3 protein: CSASNGYGYTF
D gene: NA
CDR3 length: 11
V gene: TRBV20-1
J gene: TRBJ1-2
clone size: NA

CDR3 DNA: TGTGCCAGCCGCCGACGGGGGGGCGCGGCCGGGGAGCTGTTTTTT
CDR3 protein: CASRRRGGAAGELFF
D gene: TRBD2
CDR3 length: 15
V gene: TRBV27
J gene: TRBJ2-2
clone size: NA

CDR3 DNA: TGTGCCAGCAGTTTATCGGCAGGGGGCTTATATGGCTACACCTTC
CDR3 protein: CASSLSAGGLYGYTF
D gene: TRBD1
CDR3 length: 15
V gene: TRBV27
J gene: TRBJ1-2
clone size: NA

CDR3 DNA: TGCGCCAGCAGCGAGGGGGCATTTACGCAGTATTTT
CDR3 protein: CASSEGAFTQYF
D gene: TRBD1
CDR3 length: 12
V gene: TRBV5-1
J gene: TRBJ2-3
clone size: NA

CDR3 DNA: TGCGCCAGCAGCCAAGATACAGGGTTAGGAAACACCATATATTTT
CDR3 protein: CASSQDTGLGNTIYF
D gene: NA
CDR3 length: 15
V gene: TRBV4-3
J gene: TRBJ1-3
clone size: NA

CDR3 DNA: TGTGCCAGCAGCTTCCAGGGAGAGGTTAGCTATGAGCAGTTCTTC
CDR3 protein: CASSFQGEVSYEQFF
D gene: NA
CDR3 length: 15
V gene: TRBV7-3
J gene: TRBJ2-1
clone size: NA

CDR3 DNA: TGCGCCAGCAGCTCGGGACGGACCCCCGACACAGATACGCAGTATTTT
CDR3 protein: CASSSGRTPDTDTQYF
D gene: NA
CDR3 length: 16
V gene: TRBV5-1
J gene: TRBJ2-3
clone size: NA

CDR3 DNA: TGCGCCAGCAGCTTGGAGTTTGAGGGGTACAATGAGCAGTTCTTC
CDR3 protein: CASSLEFEGYNEQFF
D gene: NA
CDR3 length: 15
V gene: TRBV5-1
J gene: TRBJ2-1
clone size: once

CDR3 DNA: TGTGCCAGCAGTCGGGACAGGCGATCCTACGAGCAGTACTTC
CDR3 protein: CASSRDRRSYEQYF
D gene: TRBD1
CDR3 length: 14
V gene: TRBV2
J gene: TRBJ2-7
clone size: NA

CDR3 DNA: TGTGCCAGCAGGGTAGACAGAACTAGCAATCAGCCCCAGCATTTT
CDR3 protein: CASRVDRTSNQPQHF
D gene: NA
CDR3 length: 15
V gene: TRBV6-5
J gene: TRBJ1-5
clone size: NA

CDR3 DNA: TGTGCCAGCAGTTCTATCAGGGGTGAGCAGTTCTTC
CDR3 protein: CASSSIRGEQFF
D gene: NA
CDR3 length: 12
V gene: TRBV3-1/TRBV3-2
J gene: TRBJ2-1
clone size: NA

CDR3 DNA: TGTGCCAGCAGCGTACAAGGGACATATAGCACAGATACGCAGTATTTT
CDR3 protein: CASSVQGTYSTDTQYF
D gene: NA
CDR3 length: 16
V gene: TRBV11-2
J gene: TRBJ2-3
clone size: NA

CDR3 DNA: TGTGCCAGCAGCTACCCGGACAGGGGCTGGCGAGGAACTGGAAACACCATATATTTT
CDR3 protein: CASSYPDRGWRGTGNTIYF
D gene: NA
CDR3 length: 19
V gene: TRBV21-1
J gene: TRBJ1-3
clone size: NA

CDR3 DNA: TGTGCCAGCTCACCACCCGTAACAGACATGGCCCCTGAAGCTTTCTTT
CDR3 protein: CASSPPVTDMAPEAFF
D gene: NA
CDR3 length: 16
V gene: TRBV18
J gene: TRBJ1-1
clone size: NA

CDR3 DNA: TGTGCCATCAGTGAGCCCACCCGGGGTAGCGGGGCGGGAGATACGCAGTATTTT
CDR3 protein: CAISEPTRGSGAGDTQYF
D gene: TRBD2
CDR3 length: 18
V gene: TRBV10-3
J gene: TRBJ2-3
clone size: NA

CDR3 DNA: TGTGCCAGCAGCCATATCACAGGGGAACCAGATACGCAGTATTTT
CDR3 protein: CASSHITGEPDTQYF
D gene: TRBD1
CDR3 length: 15
V gene: TRBV7-9
J gene: TRBJ2-3
clone size: NA

CDR3 DNA: TGCGCCAGCAGCCAAGATATTGGGGTTAATGAAAAACTGTTTTTT
CDR3 protein: CASSQDIGVNEKLFF
D gene: NA
CDR3 length: 15
V gene: TRBV4-1
J gene: TRBJ1-4
clone size: NA

CDR3 DNA: TGTGCCAGCAGGTTATCAGGGGGCGATCAGCCCCAGCATTTT
CDR3 protein: CASRLSGGDQPQHF
D gene: TRBD1
CDR3 length: 14
V gene: TRBV6-5
J gene: TRBJ1-5
clone size: NA

CDR3 DNA: TGTGCCAGCAGCACTCCTGCCTCACCCCTCCACTTT
CDR3 protein: CASSTPASPLHF
D gene: NA
CDR3 length: 12
V gene: TRBV7-9
J gene: TRBJ1-6
clone size: NA

CDR3 DNA: TGTGCCAGTAGTAAACAGAAGAGCTCCTATAATTCACCCCTCCACTTT
CDR3 protein: CASSKQKSSYNSPLHF
D gene: NA
CDR3 length: 16
V gene: TRBV19
J gene: TRBJ1-6
clone size: NA

CDR3 DNA: TGTGCCAGCAGCGGCTACCGGGACAGCAAAGAGACCCAGTACTTC
CDR3 protein: CASSGYRDSKETQYF
D gene: TRBD1
CDR3 length: 15
V gene: TRBV7-6
J gene: TRBJ2-5
clone size: once

CDR3 DNA: TGTGCCAGTAGTATAGCTTCCTACAATGAGCAGTTCTTC
CDR3 protein: CASSIASYNEQFF
D gene: NA
CDR3 length: 13
V gene: TRBV19
J gene: TRBJ2-1
clone size: NA

CDR3 DNA: TGTGCCAGCAGCCATGCCCGAAACTATGGCTACACCTTC
CDR3 protein: CASSHARNYGYTF
D gene: NA
CDR3 length: 13
V gene: TRBV14
J gene: TRBJ1-2
clone size: NA

CDR3 DNA: TGTGCCAGCAGCCTGGGGGGCGCTCCAGGACAGAGTGGCTACACCTTC
CDR3 protein: CASSLGGAPGQSGYTF
D gene: NA
CDR3 length: 16
V gene: TRBV11-2
J gene: TRBJ1-2
clone size: once

CDR3 DNA: TGTGCCAGCACCCGGGAGGGCTCCTACGAGCAGTACTTC
CDR3 protein: CASTREGSYEQYF
D gene: TRBD2
CDR3 length: 13
V gene: TRBV7-9
J gene: TRBJ2-7
clone size: NA

CDR3 DNA: TGTGCCAGCAGCCAACGATCAGCGGGTCTCTACAATGAGCAGTTCTTC
CDR3 protein: CASSQRSAGLYNEQFF
D gene: NA
CDR3 length: 16
V gene: TRBV3-1/TRBV3-2
J gene: TRBJ2-1
clone size: NA

CDR3 DNA: TGTGCCAGTCCCGGACCGGGAAACACCATATATTTT
CDR3 protein: CASPGPGNTIYF
D gene: NA
CDR3 length: 12
V gene: TRBV19
J gene: TRBJ1-3
clone size: NA

CDR3 DNA: TGTGCCAGCAGAACAGGGTTGTCAGCTTTCTTT
CDR3 protein: CASRTGLSAFF
D gene: NA
CDR3 length: 11
V gene: TRBV3-1/TRBV3-2
J gene: TRBJ1-1
clone size: few

CDR3 DNA: TGTGCCAGTAGTATTGTCACAACAACTAATGAAAAACTGTTTTTT
CDR3 protein: CASSIVTTTNEKLFF
D gene: NA
CDR3 length: 15
V gene: TRBV19
J gene: TRBJ1-4
clone size: NA

CDR3 DNA: TGTGCCAGCACCACCGGGGGGGGCGAAGGCTACACCTTC
CDR3 protein: CASTTGGGEGYTF
D gene: NA
CDR3 length: 13
V gene: TRBV5-4
J gene: TRBJ1-2
clone size: NA

CDR3 DNA: TGTGCCAGCAGCTTAGGGTTCCAAGAGACCCAGTACTTC
CDR3 protein: CASSLGFQETQYF
D gene: NA
CDR3 length: 13
V gene: TRBV7-2
J gene: TRBJ2-5
clone size: NA

CDR3 DNA: TGTGCCAGCAGTGATTACAAGGCGGATAGCAATCAGCCCCAGCATTTT
CDR3 protein: CASSDYKADSNQPQHF
D gene: NA
CDR3 length: 16
V gene: TRBV6-4
J gene: TRBJ1-5
clone size: NA

CDR3 DNA: TGTGCCAGCAGCCCACCTACCGGGGAGCTGTTTTTT
CDR3 protein: CASSPPTGELFF
D gene: NA
CDR3 length: 12
V gene: TRBV7-9
J gene: TRBJ2-2
clone size: NA

CDR3 DNA: TGTGCCAGCAGCGTAGTCGAGGGAATCACAGATACGCAGTATTTT
CDR3 protein: CASSVVEGITDTQYF
D gene: NA
CDR3 length: 15
V gene: TRBV9
J gene: TRBJ2-3
clone size: NA

CDR3 DNA: TGTGCCAGTCGCAGACAGGGGGCATCGCGCAATCAGCCCCAGCATTTT
CDR3 protein: CASRRQGASRNQPQHF
D gene: TRBD1
CDR3 length: 16
V gene: TRBV19
J gene: TRBJ1-5
clone size: NA

CDR3 DNA: TGTGCCAGCAGCCAGCGTCGGGACAGGGTCACCGGGGAGCTGTTTTTT
CDR3 protein: CASSQRRDRVTGELFF
D gene: TRBD1
CDR3 length: 16
V gene: TRBV14
J gene: TRBJ2-2
clone size: NA

CDR3 DNA: TGTGCCAGCAGCCCGGGGGCAGGCAACTATGGCTACACCTTC
CDR3 protein: CASSPGAGNYGYTF
D gene: NA
CDR3 length: 14
V gene: TRBV3-1/TRBV3-2
J gene: TRBJ1-2
clone size: few

CDR3 DNA: TGCGCCAGCAGCCAAGAGCCTCGACTACCCTCCTACGAGCAGTACTTC
CDR3 protein: CASSQEPRLPSYEQYF
D gene: NA
CDR3 length: 16
V gene: TRBV4-3
J gene: TRBJ2-7
clone size: once

CDR3 DNA: TGTGCCAGCTCCGACAGGCGTTGGGACGAGCAGTACTTC
CDR3 protein: CASSDRRWDEQYF
D gene: NA
CDR3 length: 13
V gene: TRBV18
J gene: TRBJ2-7
clone size: NA

CDR3 DNA: TGTGCCAGCAGCTTGTCGGAACAAGAGACCCAGTACTTC
CDR3 protein: CASSLSEQETQYF
D gene: NA
CDR3 length: 13
V gene: TRBV7-2
J gene: TRBJ2-5
clone size: NA